This T cell receptor (beta chain) originates from a study of blood T cells in healthy people across ages. With a J-beta primer mix and a sample-barcoded 5' primer, a second PCR ran about 7 to 12 cycles. Using its own MiXCR run on the 5' RACE reads, TCRdb lists one record per CDR3 protein. The sample lists about 640,000 distinct CDR3 sequences; 25% to 35% were seen once. This clonotype was detected only a few times. Material: blood. This sequence was found in a woman aged 80 or older in good health.

The CDR3, as DNA: TGTGCCAGCAGTTTAATGGGAGGTGGCTACACCTTC. This sequence encodes CASSLMGGGYTF. The chain is built from TRBV12-3 or TRBV12-4 and TRBJ1-2; D not resolved. V was trimmed by 2 bases and J by 7 bases, leaving 8 bases between them. The CDR3 loop spans 12 amino acids.